This entry lists 17 T cell receptor beta chains sequenced from one sample in a study of OX40 agonist ivuxolimab in advanced cancers. Using immunoSEQ multiplex PCR, the repertoire was profiled, and TCRdb retains in-frame clones only, with some absent. The repertoire has around 65,000 clones, 80% to 95% of them found once; the top ten carry under 0.35%. Specimen: CD4+ or CD8+ T cells sorted from blood, collected in a trial of the OX40 agonist ivuxolimab. The receptors derive from an adult with an advanced solid tumor such as melanoma, head and neck, liver or kidney cancer.

The chain is built from TRBV6-1 and TRBJ1-4; unclear D gene. V lost 9 bases and J 8 bases, leaving 22 bases between the germline ends. The CDR3 sequence is 15 residues long. Germline CDR1 and CDR2: MNHNS and SASEGT. Here the CDR3 reads CASWGSQRVYEKLFF. The CDR3 DNA sequence: TGTGCCAGTTGGGGTAGCCAGAGAGTCTACGAAAAACTGTTTTTT.

The genes are TRBV7-2 and TRBJ2-7, with D possibly called TRBD1 or TRBD2 (5 bases each). V shed 1 base and J shed 4 bases, with 8 bases lying between them. There are 13 residues in the CDR3. Germline V gene data show CDR1 as SGHTA and CDR2 as FQGNSA. CDR3 sequence (DNA): TGTGCCAGCAGCTTAGGGGACCCTTACGAGCAGTACTTC. It translates to CASSLGDPYEQYF.

This clone was found once. The rearrangement joins TRBV25-1 to TRBJ1-2; a possible D gene is TRBD1 (5 bases). V dropped 4 bases and J dropped 6 bases, with 18 bases sitting between them. Germline V lookup: CDR1 MGHDK, CDR2 SYGVNS. The CDR3 is made up of 15 amino acids. Written as DNA, the CDR3 is TGTGCCAGCAGTGGGGCCGAGGGGCTAAGGGATGGCTACACCTTC. Its translation is CASSGAEGLRDGYTF.

The V and J genes are TRBV7-8 and TRBJ2-5; 11 bases are shared with TRBD2. The end of the DNA aligns better with TRBJ2-7, so the J call may be wrong. This CDR3 has 14 residues. CDR1 SGHVS and CDR2 FQNEAQ come from the germline V gene. The DNA of the CDR3 is TGTGCCAGCAGCTCGGTAGCGGGGGGGTACGAGCAGTACTTC. It is translated as CASSSVAGGYEQYF.

This chain links TRBV9 with TRBJ2-7; 7 bases agree with TRBD1. The CDR3 loop spans 11 amino acids. The J segment lost 7 bases and the V segment lost 4 bases, leaving 2 bases of the junction unmatched. Per germline, CDR1 SGDLS and CDR2 YYNGEE. The CDR3 is CASSSGGEQYF. DNA for the CDR3: TGTGCCAGCAGCTCAGGGGGAGAGCAGTACTTC.

In nucleotides, the CDR3 is TGTGCCAGTAGTATGGTGGCCCATAAGAGGAACACTGAAGCTTTCTTT. Translation gives CASSMVAHKRNTEAFF. This rearrangement joins TRBV19 to TRBJ1-1, with D uncertain. Germline V lookup: CDR1 LNHDA, CDR2 SQIVND (reference sequence). V was clipped by 3 bases and J by 1 base, with 15 bases between them. The CDR3 extends over 16 amino acids.

V is TRBV5-1 and J is TRBJ2-5; no reliable D call. Germline V CDR1 and CDR2: SGHRS, YFSETQ. This CDR3 has 15 amino acids. V gave up 1 base and J gave up 1 base, with 11 bases separating them. CDR3 amino acids: CASSLNSLSQETQYF. The CDR3 DNA sequence: TGCGCCAGCAGCTTGAACAGTTTATCCCAAGAGACCCAGTACTTC.

The chain combines TRBV7-8 with TRBJ1-5; possible D gene TRBD1, 6 bases. This CDR3 is 15 amino acids long. Per the germline V gene, CDR1 is SGHVS and CDR2 is FQNEAQ. The V gene lost 6 bases and the J gene lost 6 bases, with 18 bases spanning the gap. The DNA for the CDR3 is TGTGCCAGCAGTTATAGCAGGGGTCGAACTCAGCCCCAGCATTTT. This sequence encodes CASSYSRGRTQPQHF.

This chain links TRBV18 with TRBJ1-2; D is ambiguous. The CDR3 totals 12 residues. Germline V gives CDR1 KGHSH, CDR2 LQKENI. Deletions cut 3 bases from V and 4 bases from J, with 6 bases between. The CDR3 here is CASSPLIYGYTF. CDR3 nucleotide sequence: TGTGCCAGCTCACCGTTAATCTATGGCTACACCTTC.

The V gene is TRBV5-1, the J gene TRBJ2-5; unclear D gene. The CDR3 is made up of 15 amino acids. V was trimmed by 0 bases and J by 5 bases, leaving 14 bases between them. Looked up from germline, CDR1 is SGHRS and CDR2 is YFSETQ. In DNA form, the CDR3 reads TGCGCCAGCAGCTTGGGGTTAGGGCCCGGGGAGACCCAGTACTTC. Its protein product is CASSLGLGPGETQYF.

This chain uses TRBV19 with TRBJ2-2, with 7 bases lining up with TRBD1. Germline CDR1 LNHDA, CDR2 SQIVND (reference sequence). Trimming cost V 7 bases and J 6 bases; bases outside gene matches: 11. The CDR3 extends over 15 amino acids. The CDR3 DNA follows: TGTGCCAGTAACCCAGAGGGACAGTGGGCCGGGGAGCTGTTTTTT. Translation gives CASNPEGQWAGELFF.

This chain uses TRBV6-1 with TRBJ1-1, with D unresolved. Trimming pared 6 bases from V and 3 bases from J, leaving 14 bases between. CDR3 length: 14 residues. CDR1 MNHNS and CDR2 SASEGT come from the germline V gene. The CDR3 reads CASSGPRWDTEAFF. The CDR3 DNA follows: TGTGCCAGCAGCGGGCCCCGCTGGGACACTGAAGCTTTCTTT.

The V and J genes are TRBV6-6 and TRBJ2-1, with a tentative D call TRBD2 (5 bases). The CDR3 has 15 amino acids. V lost 0 bases to trimming and J lost 7 bases, with 13 bases between them. Germline CDR1 MNHNY, CDR2 SVGAGI (reference sequence). The CDR3 is CASSYSILRGNEQFF. CDR3 coding DNA: TGTGCCAGCAGTTACTCGATTCTCCGGGGAAATGAGCAGTTCTTC.

V and J are TRBV7-9 and TRBJ1-1; TRBD1 aligns across 9 bases. J gave up 10 bases and V 0 bases, and 6 bases lay outside the gene matches. CDR1 and CDR2 (germline): SEHNR, FQNEAQ (reference sequence). This CDR3 spans 14 amino acids. In nucleotides, the CDR3 is TGTGCCAGCAGCTTAGCAGGACCGGACAGGGGAGCTTTCTTT. Translating it yields CASSLAGPDRGAFF.

The CDR3 is CSAVIGGYTF. The CDR3 nucleotides read TGCAGTGCCGTCATAGGTGGCTACACCTTC. The genes are TRBV20-1 and TRBJ1-2; the D is unclear. The germline CDR1 and CDR2 sequences are DFQATT and SNEGSKA (reference sequence). Deletions cut 6 bases from V and 7 bases from J, with 9 bases between. The CDR3 length is 10 residues.

The J gene is TRBJ2-1, the V gene TRBV6-6; 8 bases are shared with TRBD1. V trimming: 6 bases; J trimming: 7 bases; junction bases outside the gene matches: 11. Germline V CDR1 and CDR2: MNHNY, SVGAGI (reference sequence). The CDR3 is made up of 15 amino acids. The CDR3 sequence is CASRTTGAPLNEQFF. The CDR3 DNA follows: TGTGCCAGCAGGACGACAGGGGCGCCCCTTAATGAGCAGTTCTTC.

The chain is built from TRBV11-2 and TRBJ2-7, with TRBD1 as a possible D gene (6 bases). Germline CDR1 is SGHAT and CDR2 is FQNNGV. The CDR3 totals 14 residues. Between the trimmed V and J ends, which lost 0 bases and 6 bases, there was a span of 12 bases. CDR3 DNA sequence: TGTGCCAGCAGCTTAGACCGGACAGTCCTCGAGCAGTACTTC. Translation: CASSLDRTVLEQYF.